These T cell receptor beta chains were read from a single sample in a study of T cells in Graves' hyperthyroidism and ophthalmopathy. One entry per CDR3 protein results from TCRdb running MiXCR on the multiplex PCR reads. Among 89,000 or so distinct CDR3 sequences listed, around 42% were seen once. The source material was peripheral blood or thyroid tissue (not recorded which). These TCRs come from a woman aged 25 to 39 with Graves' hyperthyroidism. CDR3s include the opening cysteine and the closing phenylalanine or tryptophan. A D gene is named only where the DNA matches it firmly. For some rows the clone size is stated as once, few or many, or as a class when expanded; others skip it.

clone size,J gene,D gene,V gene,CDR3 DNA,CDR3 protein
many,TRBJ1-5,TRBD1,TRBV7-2,TGTGCCAGCAGCCCCCAGACAGGGGGTCAGCCCCAGCATTTT,CASSPQTGGQPQHF
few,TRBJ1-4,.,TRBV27,TGTGCCAGCACGTTTCAGGGAGGTGGCGAAAAACTGTTTTTT,CASTFQGGGEKLFF
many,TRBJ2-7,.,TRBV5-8,TGTGCCAGCAGCTTAAGGAGCTCCTACGAGCAGTACTTC,CASSLRSSYEQYF
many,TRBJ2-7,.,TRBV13,TGTGCCAGCAGCTTAAGGGTAATGGAAGAGCAGTACTTC,CASSLRVMEEQYF
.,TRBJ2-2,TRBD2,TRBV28,TGTGCCAGCGGGGGAGCGGGAGTAATAATGGGGGAGCTGTTTTTT,CASGGAGVIMGELFF
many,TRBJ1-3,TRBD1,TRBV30,TGTGCCTGGACCTGGGACAGCAACTCTGGAAACACCATATATTTT,CAWTWDSNSGNTIYF
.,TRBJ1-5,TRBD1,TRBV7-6,TGTGCCAGCAGCACCACCGACAGGGAATGGCATTTT,CASSTTDREWHF
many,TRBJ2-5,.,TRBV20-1,TGCAGTGCTAGCCGTGCTCAAGAGACCCAGTACTTC,CSASRAQETQYF
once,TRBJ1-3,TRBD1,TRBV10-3,TGTGCCATCAACCTCGGGACAGGGCGGGGAAACACCATATATTTT,CAINLGTGRGNTIYF
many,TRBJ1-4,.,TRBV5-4,TGTGCCAGCAGCTTGCTGGGAGCCTCGCAAAAACTGTTTTTT,CASSLLGASQKLFF
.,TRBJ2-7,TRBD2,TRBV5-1,TGCGCCAGCAGCCCAAGGGATAGCGGGACGTACGAGCAGTACTTC,CASSPRDSGTYEQYF
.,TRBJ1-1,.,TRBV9,TGTACCAGCAGAGATAAGGACGGCACTGAAGCTTTCTTT,CTSRDKDGTEAFF
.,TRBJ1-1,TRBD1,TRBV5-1,TGCGCCAGCAGCTGGGAGGACAGGGTAGAAACTGAAGCTTTCTTT,CASSWEDRVETEAFF
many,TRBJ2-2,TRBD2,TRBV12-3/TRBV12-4,TGTGCCAGCAGTTTTAGCGGGAGGGCCTCCGGGGAGCTGTTTTTT,CASSFSGRASGELFF
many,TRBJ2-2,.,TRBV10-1,TGCGCCAGCAGTGTCGGGTTCCCCGCGAACACCGGGGAGCTGTTTTTT,CASSVGFPANTGELFF
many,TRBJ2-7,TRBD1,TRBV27,TGTGCCAGCAGTTACGGGGCAGGGGGCGAGCAGTACTTC,CASSYGAGGEQYF
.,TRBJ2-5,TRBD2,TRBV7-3,TGTGCCAGCAGCGTCGGACTAGAGGGGGAGACCCAGTACTTC,CASSVGLEGETQYF
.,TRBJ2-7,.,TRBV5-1,TGTGCCAGCAGCCCGCCCTACAAGAACACTGAAGCTTTCTCCTACGAGCAGTACTTC,CASSPPYKNTEAFSYEQYF
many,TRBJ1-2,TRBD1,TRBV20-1,TGCAGTGCTAGACTGCCGGGACAGCAGGCCTATGGCTACACCTTC,CSARLPGQQAYGYTF
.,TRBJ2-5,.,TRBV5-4,TGTGCCAGCAGCCCCCGGGACGCCGATGAGACCCAGTACTTC,CASSPRDADETQYF
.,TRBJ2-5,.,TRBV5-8,TGTGCCAGCAGCTGGTACAGGAATCAAGAGGCCCAGTACTTC,CASSWYRNQEAQYF
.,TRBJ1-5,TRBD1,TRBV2,TGTGCCCGAGGACAGGGTGGCAATCAGCCCCAGCATTTT,CARGQGGNQPQHF
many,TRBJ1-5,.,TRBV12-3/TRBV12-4,TGTGCCAGCAGCCTGAACCCCCAGGCGTTACGAAATCAGCCCCAGCATTTT,CASSLNPQALRNQPQHF
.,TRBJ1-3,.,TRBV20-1,.,CSARGGAGSYEQYFGPGTIYF
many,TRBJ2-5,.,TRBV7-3,TGTGCCAGCAGCCTCCGGATGGGCGGGGCCCAGTACTTC,CASSLRMGGAQYF
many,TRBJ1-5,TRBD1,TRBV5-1,TGCGCCAGCAGCTTTGCGACAGGGGGCTATCAGCCCCAGCATTTT,CASSFATGGYQPQHF
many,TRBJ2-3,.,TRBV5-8,TGTGCCAGCAGCTCCGGGACCAGCAGAGATACGCAGTATTTT,CASSSGTSRDTQYF
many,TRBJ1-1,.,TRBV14,TGTGCCAGCAGCCTTCAAAATCAGGGCGGCACTGAAGCTTTCTTT,CASSLQNQGGTEAFF
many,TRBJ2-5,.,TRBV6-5,TGTGCCAGCAGTTCGAGACTCCCACAAGAGACCCAGTACTTC,CASSSRLPQETQYF
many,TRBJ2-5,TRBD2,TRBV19,TGTGCCAGTAGTATAGCAACTAGCGGGTACCAAGAGACCCAGTACTTC,CASSIATSGYQETQYF
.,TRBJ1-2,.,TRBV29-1,TGCAGCGTTGATCAGGGTCTAAATGGCTACACCTTC,CSVDQGLNGYTF
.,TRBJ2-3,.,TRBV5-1,TGCGCCAGCAGCTTGGTGGGGGAAATAGATACGCAGTATTTT,CASSLVGEIDTQYF
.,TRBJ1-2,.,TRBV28,TGTGCCAGCAGTGACACAACCGTATATGGCTACACCTTC,CASSDTTVYGYTF
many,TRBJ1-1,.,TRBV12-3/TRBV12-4,TGTGCCAGCAGTAAGAGGGGCAGGAACACTGAAGCTTTCTTT,CASSKRGRNTEAFF
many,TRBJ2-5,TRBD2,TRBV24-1,TGTGCCACCAGTGGCAGCGGGGGGTTCCAAGAGACCCAGTACTTC,CATSGSGGFQETQYF
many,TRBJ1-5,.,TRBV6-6,TGTGCCAGCAGGATCCAGCCTTATAGCAATCAGCCCCAGCATTTT,CASRIQPYSNQPQHF
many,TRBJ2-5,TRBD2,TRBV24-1,TGTGCCACCGAGCCTAGCGGGAGAGAGACCCAGTACTTC,CATEPSGRETQYF
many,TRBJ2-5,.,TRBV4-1,TGCGCCAGCAGCCGAGCAGTTCGGGTTCAAGAGACCCAGTACTTC,CASSRAVRVQETQYF
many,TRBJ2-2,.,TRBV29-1,TGCAGCGTTGATAGACAGAACACCGGGGAGCTGTTTTTT,CSVDRQNTGELFF
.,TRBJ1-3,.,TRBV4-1,TGCGCCAGCAGCCAAGGGGCTATACAGGGAGGTGGAAACACCATATATTTT,CASSQGAIQGGGNTIYF
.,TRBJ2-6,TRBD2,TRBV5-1,TGCGCCAGCAGCTTGGATTGGGGGGGTTACTCTGGGGCCAACGTCCTGACTTTC,CASSLDWGGYSGANVLTF
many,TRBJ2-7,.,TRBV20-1,TGCAGTGCTAGTCCCGGGACATACGACGAGCAGTACTTC,CSASPGTYDEQYF
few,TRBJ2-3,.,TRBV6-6,TGTGCCAGCAGTTCCCCCTCGGGGTCCCCCTATACGCAGTATTTT,CASSSPSGSPYTQYF